The subject of this entry is one T cell receptor beta chain. TCR beta VDJ and CDR3 profiling used genomic DNA as template. MiXCR was run by TCRdb on the reads, yielding one entry per CDR3 protein. Here the sample spans roughly 150,000 distinct CDR3 sequences, roughly 40% being singletons. The sample is drawn from a study of CD8+CD57+ T cells in acquired aplastic anemia. Study context: Mean yield of DNA from sorted CD4+ and CD8+ cells was roughly 3.1 ug.

Trimming shortened V by 10 bases and J by 0 bases, and 11 bases separated the two germline ends. Germline V CDR1 and CDR2: MNHNS, SASEGT. This CDR3 spans 13 amino acids. This chain links TRBV6-1 with TRBJ2-3, with D possibly TRBD1 on 6 matching bases. The receptor's source is a human donor in good health. Sequenced material: sorted CD4+, CD8+, or CD8+CD57+ T cells (not recorded which) from PBMCs. This CDR3 reads CATAGASTDTQYF. The CDR3 nucleotides are TGTGCCACAGCAGGGGCTAGCACAGATACGCAGTATTTT.